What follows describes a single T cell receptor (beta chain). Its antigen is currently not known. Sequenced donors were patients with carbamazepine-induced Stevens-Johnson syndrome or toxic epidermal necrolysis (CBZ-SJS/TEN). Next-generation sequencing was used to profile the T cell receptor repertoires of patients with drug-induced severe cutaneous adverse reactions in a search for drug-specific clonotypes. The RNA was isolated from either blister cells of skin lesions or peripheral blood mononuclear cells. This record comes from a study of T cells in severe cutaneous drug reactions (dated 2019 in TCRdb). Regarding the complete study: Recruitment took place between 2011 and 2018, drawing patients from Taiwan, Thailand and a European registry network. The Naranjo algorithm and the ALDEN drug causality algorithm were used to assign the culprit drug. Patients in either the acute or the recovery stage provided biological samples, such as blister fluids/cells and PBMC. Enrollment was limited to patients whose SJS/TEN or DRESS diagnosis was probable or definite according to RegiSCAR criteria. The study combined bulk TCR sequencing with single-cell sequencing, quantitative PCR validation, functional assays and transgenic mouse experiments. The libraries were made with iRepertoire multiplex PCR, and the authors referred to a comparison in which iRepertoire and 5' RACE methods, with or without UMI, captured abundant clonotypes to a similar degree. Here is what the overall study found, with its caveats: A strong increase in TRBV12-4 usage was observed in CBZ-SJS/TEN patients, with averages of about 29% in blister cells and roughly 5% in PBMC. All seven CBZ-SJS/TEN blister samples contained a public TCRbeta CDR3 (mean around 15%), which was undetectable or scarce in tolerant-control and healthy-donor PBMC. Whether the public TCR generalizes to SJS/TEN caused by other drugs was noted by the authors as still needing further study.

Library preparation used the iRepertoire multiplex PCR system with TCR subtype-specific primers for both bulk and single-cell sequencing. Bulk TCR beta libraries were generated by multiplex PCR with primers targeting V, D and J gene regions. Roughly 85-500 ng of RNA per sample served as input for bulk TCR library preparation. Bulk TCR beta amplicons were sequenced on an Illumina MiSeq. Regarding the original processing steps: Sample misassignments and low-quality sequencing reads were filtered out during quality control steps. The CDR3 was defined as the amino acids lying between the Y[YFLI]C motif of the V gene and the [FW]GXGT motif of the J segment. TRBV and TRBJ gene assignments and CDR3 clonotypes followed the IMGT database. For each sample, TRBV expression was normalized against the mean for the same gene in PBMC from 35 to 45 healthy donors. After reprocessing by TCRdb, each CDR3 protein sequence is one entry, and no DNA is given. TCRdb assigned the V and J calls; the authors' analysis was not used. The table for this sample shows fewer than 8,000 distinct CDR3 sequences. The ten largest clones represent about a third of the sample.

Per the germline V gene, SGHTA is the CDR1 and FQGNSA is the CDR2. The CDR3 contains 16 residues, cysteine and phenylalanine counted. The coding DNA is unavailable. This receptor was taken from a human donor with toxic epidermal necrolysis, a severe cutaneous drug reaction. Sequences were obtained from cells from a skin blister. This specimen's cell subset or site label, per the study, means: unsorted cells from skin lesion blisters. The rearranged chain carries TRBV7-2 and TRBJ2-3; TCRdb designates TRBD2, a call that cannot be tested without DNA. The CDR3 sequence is CASRELAGGNTDTQYF.